These T cell receptor beta chains were read from a single sample in a study of cytomegalovirus exposure and HLA in healthy donors. Method: immunoSEQ multiplex PCR; TCRdb's copy keeps in-frame clones and lacks some. The repertoire holds 25,000 to 35,000 clones, with 80% to 90% as singletons. The sample consisted of PBMCs. The receptors were sampled from a boy aged 5-17 years in good health and CMV-seronegative. Both conserved end residues are part of each CDR3. The D gene is left open where the match is weak. Not every row has a clone size; where given, it reads once, few, many or a size class.

v_call	d_call	clone_size	j_call	cdr3_nt	cdr3_aa
TRBV11-3	TRBD1	.	TRBJ2-1	TGTGCCAGCAGCTTGGGACAGATCAATGAGCAGTTCTTC	CASSLGQINEQFF
TRBV6-6	TRBD1	.	TRBJ1-1	TGTGCCAGCCAAGACAGGGTTGGGACGACTGAAGCTTTCTTT	CASQDRVGTTEAFF
TRBV29-1	.	.	TRBJ2-4	TGCAGCGTTGAAGGGGAGGGGACAGGCAACATTCAGTACTTC	CSVEGEGTGNIQYF
TRBV25-1	TRBD1	once	TRBJ1-5	TGTGCCAGCAGCCAGACAGGGTCCCTTAATCAGCCCCAGCATTTT	CASSQTGSLNQPQHF
TRBV9	.	.	TRBJ2-3	TGTGCCAGCAGCGTAGGGGGGGTTGGGGGCACAGATACGCAGTATTTT	CASSVGGVGGTDTQYF
TRBV6-5	.	few	TRBJ2-5	TGTGCCAGCAGTTACAGATGGGGGGGCGAAGGGGAGACCCAGTACTTC	CASSYRWGGEGETQYF
TRBV7-3	TRBD2	.	TRBJ2-1	TGTGCCAGCAGCCTAGCGGGGGGGCCTTACAATGAGCAGTTCTTC	CASSLAGGPYNEQFF
TRBV6-1	TRBD1	.	TRBJ2-7	TGTGCCATCAACCCGGAGGGGACAGGGTCCCACGAGCAGTACTTC	CAINPEGTGSHEQYF
TRBV29-1	TRBD2	.	TRBJ2-1	TGCAGCGTTGATGCTAGCGGGGGTATGGAGTTCTTC	CSVDASGGMEFF
TRBV10-3	.	.	TRBJ2-7	TGTGCCATTCGCGCGGGAAGCTCCTACGAGCAGTACTTC	CAIRAGSSYEQYF
TRBV19	TRBD2	.	TRBJ2-3	TGTGCCACCAGCGGGACTAGCACAGATACGCAGTATTTT	CATSGTSTDTQYF
TRBV5-1	TRBD1	.	TRBJ2-3	TGCGCCAGCAGCTTGGTAAGGACAGGGAGCACAGATACGCAGTATTTT	CASSLVRTGSTDTQYF
TRBV28	TRBD2	.	TRBJ2-3	TGTGCCAGCAGTTTATATTCTAGCGGGGGGGCCTCAGATACGCAGTATTTT	CASSLYSSGGASDTQYF
TRBV6-1	.	.	TRBJ2-5	TGTGCCAGCAGGATACAGGGCCCTGAGACCCAGTACTTC	CASRIQGPETQYF